The clone carrying this T cell receptor beta chain was seen only a few times. The record originates from a study of blood T cell repertoires in COVID-19. Overall study: The United States, Italy and Spain provided the acute and convalescent COVID-19 samples. From T cells, B-cell-depleted T cells, or PBMCs came the material, which was cDNA or gDNA.

Authors' processing steps: Reference gene primer amplification yielded estimated nucleated cell counts. TCRdb's copy holds only in-frame clones and misses some; the assay was immunoSEQ multiplex PCR. For V, J and clone size, that table is used; D and trimming come from the DNA. The sample has tens of thousands of clones; about 91% are singletons. Source material: peripheral blood. The sequence derives from a woman at least 80 years old with acute or convalescent COVID-19.

CDR3 nucleotides: TGTGCCAGCAGCCCCACCCGGCGGTCCGTTGGTGCTTTCTTT. As protein: CASSPTRRSVGAFF. The genes are TRBV7-9 and TRBJ1-1; no definite D call. CDR3 length equals 14 residues. In germline, CDR1 is SEHNR, CDR2 FQNEAQ (reference sequence). Trimming shortened V by 5 bases and J by 11 bases, and 21 bases separated the two germline ends.